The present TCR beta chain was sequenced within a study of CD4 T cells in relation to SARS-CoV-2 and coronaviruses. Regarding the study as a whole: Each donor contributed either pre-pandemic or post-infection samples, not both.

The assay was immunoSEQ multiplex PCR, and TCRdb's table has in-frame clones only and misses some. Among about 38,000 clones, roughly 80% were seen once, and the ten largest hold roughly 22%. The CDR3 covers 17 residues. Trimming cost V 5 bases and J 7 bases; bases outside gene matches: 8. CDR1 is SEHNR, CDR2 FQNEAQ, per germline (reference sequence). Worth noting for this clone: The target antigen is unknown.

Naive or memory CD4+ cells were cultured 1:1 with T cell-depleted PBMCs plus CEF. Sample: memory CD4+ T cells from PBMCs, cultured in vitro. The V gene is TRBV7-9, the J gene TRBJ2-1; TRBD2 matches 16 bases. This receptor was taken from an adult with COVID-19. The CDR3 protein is CASSPPGLAGGINEQFF. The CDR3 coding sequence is TGTGCCAGCAGCCCCCCGGGACTAGCGGGAGGGATAAATGAGCAGTTCTTC.